The clone carrying this T cell receptor beta chain was detected only once. With random hexamers, roughly 0.45 to 1 ug RNA was reverse transcribed. MiXCR was run by TCRdb on the immunoSEQ multiplex PCR reads, yielding one entry per CDR3 protein. The data hold 75,000 to 95,000 distinct CDR3 sequences, with approximately 93% observed a single time. This record belongs to a study of CD8 T cells in Susac syndrome. CDR3 length: 16 residues. Between the trimmed V and J ends, which lost 4 bases and 6 bases, there was a span of 18 bases. Germline CDR1 SGHDN, CDR2 FVKESK. CD8+ and CD4+ T cells were negatively isolated; TEMRA cells were FACS-enriched.

The source material was CD8+ T cells from PBMCs. The chain combines TRBV14 with TRBJ2-2; no clear D gene. The TCR comes from a human donor with Susac syndrome. The CDR3 DNA sequence: TGTGCCAGCAGCCCCGAGGTAGAGTCAGTCTCCGGGGAGCTGTTTTTT. Its translation: CASSPEVESVSGELFF.